This section outlines one TCR beta chain sequence together with its context. This clonotype was counted only a few times. Its antigen specificity is not known. Base qualities were left out, and no much larger clone turns up one base away. Every donor in the study was a healthy Caucasian. Three pairs of female monozygotic twins, all aged roughly 18 to 30 years, made up the twin cohort. Positive isolation kits from Invitrogen were used to isolate CD4+ and CD8+ T cell populations. This sample was taken from a study of identical twins (dated by TCRdb to the mid-2010s). A note on the overall study: To test whether fetal clonotypes persist, this study deep-sequenced TCR alpha and beta repertoires from monozygotic twins, from unrelated adults of various ages, and from cord blood. To rule out contamination, the twin experiments were replicated at different times with different library preparation protocols. Study-level results and caveats: Invariant T cells such as MAIT and iNKT could partly confound zero-insertion analyses, though diverse VJ usage argued against this for most clonotypes. Because the same donors could not be followed over many years, conclusions were based on cross-sectional statistical analysis. In monozygotic twins, out-of-frame TCR alpha sharing was systematically underestimated by recombination models, although the models agreed with sharing between unrelated individuals. Compared with coincidental sharing between unrelated individuals, an excess of low generation-probability sequences was observed among out-of-frame TCR alpha sequences shared between twins. Fewer insertions were carried by abundant cord blood beta clonotypes; a weaker similar trend was observed in young adult naive repertoires, while no such trend was observed in memory repertoires. A weaker excess of twin sharing was found in beta out-of-frame sequences because the signal-to-noise ratio was lowered by fewer shared sequences.

V trim: 4 bases; J trim: 4 bases; unmatched bases: 6. Reading the germline V gene gives CDR1 KGHDR and CDR2 SFDVKD. The CDR3 holds 15 amino acids from the cysteine to the phenylalanine. Only the CDR3 portion is preserved as DNA: 45 bases, with reading frame beginning at the first base. Library preparation used 5' RACE. TCRdb shows the sequencer as Illumina HiSeq 2000. A universal primer binding site was added through template switching, and the final cDNA carried a unique molecular identifier so that TCR cDNA molecules could be counted accurately. First-strand cDNA for TCR alpha and beta chains was synthesized from specific primers in the conserved constant-segment region. Each cDNA library was double barcoded, with a SMART-Mk sample barcode plus Illumina barcodes, to control for contamination. TruSeq adapter sequences, together with Illumina sample barcodes, were added in two successive PCR steps. The Illumina HiSeq platform was used with custom primers to sequence TCR alpha and beta cDNA libraries. In the source study's methods: Raw reads were processed with MiGEC to extract unique molecular identifiers, and MiXCR was used to determine CDR3 positions. Recombination models were inferred per individual with the repgenHMM and IGoR tools using an EM algorithm. Shared clonotype analysis was performed with the tcR package in R, normalizing sharing by the product of cloneset sizes. To study raw recombination without the effects of thymic and clonal selection, out-of-frame nonproductive sequences were analyzed. TCRdb itself trimmed the public reads at Q25 with fastp, ran MiXCR and retained productive beta chains. Rows with one shared CDR3 protein collapse into an entry with the most common genes and DNA. TCRdb's processing, not the authors' own work, is the source of the V and J calls. In all, the sample holds 450,000 or so distinct CDR3 sequences, and about 14% of those were seen once. Together, the top ten hold approximately 0.52% of the sample.

The data were also submitted as part of a second study, on yellow fever vaccine responses in identical twins. According to the second study: The T cell response to vaccination in identical twins was reported by the authors to appear partly convergent and partly personalized. Focusing on identical twins, the study followed the T cell clones that responded to the vaccine, and did so with precision.

Sequencing input: CD4+ T cells sorted from blood. The chain was built from TRBV24-1 and TRBJ2-1; 7 of the junction bases match TRBD1. This clonotype originated in a woman between 18 and 29 years old in good health. CDR3 loop: CATSDPDRVYNEQFF. The bases read TGTGCCACCAGTGACCCTGACAGGGTATACAATGAGCAGTTCTTC.